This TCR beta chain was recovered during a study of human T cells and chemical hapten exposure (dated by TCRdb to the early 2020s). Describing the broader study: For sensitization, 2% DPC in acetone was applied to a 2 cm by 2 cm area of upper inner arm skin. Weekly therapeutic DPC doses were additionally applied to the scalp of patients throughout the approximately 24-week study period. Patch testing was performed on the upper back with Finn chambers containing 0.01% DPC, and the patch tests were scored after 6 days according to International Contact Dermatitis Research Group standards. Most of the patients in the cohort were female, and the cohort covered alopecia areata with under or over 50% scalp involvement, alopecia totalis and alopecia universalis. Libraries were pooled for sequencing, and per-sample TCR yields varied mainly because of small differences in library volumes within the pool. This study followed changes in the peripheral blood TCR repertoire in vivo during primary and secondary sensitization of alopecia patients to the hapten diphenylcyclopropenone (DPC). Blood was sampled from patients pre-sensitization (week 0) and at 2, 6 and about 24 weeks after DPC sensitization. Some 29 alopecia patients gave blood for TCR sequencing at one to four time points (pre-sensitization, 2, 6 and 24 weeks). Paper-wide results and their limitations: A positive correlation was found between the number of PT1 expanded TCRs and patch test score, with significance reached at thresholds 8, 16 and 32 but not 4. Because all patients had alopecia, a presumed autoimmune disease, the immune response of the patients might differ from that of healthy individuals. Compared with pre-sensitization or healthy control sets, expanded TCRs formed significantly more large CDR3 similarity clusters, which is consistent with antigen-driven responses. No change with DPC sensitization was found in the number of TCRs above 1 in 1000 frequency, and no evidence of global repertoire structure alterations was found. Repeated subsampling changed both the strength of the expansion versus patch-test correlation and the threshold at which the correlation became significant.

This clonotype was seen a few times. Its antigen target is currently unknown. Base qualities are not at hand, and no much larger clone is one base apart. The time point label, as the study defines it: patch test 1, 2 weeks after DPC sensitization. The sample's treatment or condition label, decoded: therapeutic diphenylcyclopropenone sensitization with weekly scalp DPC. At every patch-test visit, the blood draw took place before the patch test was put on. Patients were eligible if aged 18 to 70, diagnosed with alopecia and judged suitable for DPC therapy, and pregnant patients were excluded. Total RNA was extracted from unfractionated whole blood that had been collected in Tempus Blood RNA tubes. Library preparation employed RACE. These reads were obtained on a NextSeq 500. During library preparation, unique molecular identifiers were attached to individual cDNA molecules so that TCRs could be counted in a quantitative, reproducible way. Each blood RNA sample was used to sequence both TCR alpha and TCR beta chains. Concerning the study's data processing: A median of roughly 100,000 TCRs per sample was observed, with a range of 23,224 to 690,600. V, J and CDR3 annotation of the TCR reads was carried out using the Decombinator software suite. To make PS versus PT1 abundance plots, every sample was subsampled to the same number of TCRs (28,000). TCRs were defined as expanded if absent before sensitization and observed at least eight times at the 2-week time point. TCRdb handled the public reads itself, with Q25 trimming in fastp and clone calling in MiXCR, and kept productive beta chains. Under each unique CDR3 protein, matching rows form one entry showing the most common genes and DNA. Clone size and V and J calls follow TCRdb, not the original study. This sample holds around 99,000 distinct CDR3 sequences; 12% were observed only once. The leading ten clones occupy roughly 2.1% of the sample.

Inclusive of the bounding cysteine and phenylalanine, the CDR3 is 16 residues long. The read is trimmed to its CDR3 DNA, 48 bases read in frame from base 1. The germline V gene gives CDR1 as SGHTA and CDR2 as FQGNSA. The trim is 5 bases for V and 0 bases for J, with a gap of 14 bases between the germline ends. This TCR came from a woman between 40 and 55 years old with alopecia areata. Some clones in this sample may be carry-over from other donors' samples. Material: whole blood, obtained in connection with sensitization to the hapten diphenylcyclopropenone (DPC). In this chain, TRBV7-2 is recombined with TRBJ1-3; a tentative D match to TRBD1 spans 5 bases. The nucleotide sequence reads TGTGCCAGCAGCACGCGGGACGCCGGCTCTGGAAACACCATATATTTT. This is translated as CASSTRDAGSGNTIYF.